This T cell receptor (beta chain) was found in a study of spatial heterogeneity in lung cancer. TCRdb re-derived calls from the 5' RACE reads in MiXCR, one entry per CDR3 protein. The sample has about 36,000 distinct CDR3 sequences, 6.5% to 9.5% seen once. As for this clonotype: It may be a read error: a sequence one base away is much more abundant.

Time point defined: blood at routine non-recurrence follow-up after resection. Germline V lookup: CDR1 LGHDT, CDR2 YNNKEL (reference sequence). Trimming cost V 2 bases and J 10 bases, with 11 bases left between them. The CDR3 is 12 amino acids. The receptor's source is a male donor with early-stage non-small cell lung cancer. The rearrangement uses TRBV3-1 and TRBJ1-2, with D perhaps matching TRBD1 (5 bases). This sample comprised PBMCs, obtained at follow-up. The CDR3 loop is CASSQSGTDYTF. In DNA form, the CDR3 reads TGTGCCAGCAGCCAATCCGGGACCGACTACACCTTC.